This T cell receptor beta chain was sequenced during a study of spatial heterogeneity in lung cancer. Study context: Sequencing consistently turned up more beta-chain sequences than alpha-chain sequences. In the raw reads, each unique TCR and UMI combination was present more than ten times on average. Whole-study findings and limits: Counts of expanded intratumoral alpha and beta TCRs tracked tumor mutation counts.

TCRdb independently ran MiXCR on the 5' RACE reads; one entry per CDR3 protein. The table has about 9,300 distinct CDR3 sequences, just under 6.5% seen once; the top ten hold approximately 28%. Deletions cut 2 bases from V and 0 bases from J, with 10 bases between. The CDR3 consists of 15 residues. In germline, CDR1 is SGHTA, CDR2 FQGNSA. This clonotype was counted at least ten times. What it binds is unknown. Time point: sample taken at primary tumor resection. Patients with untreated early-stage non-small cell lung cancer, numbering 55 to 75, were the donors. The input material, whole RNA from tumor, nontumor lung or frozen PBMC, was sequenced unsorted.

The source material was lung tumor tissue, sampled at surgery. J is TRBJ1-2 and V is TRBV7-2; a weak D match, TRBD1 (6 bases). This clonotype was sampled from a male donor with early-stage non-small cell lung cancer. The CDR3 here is CASSLTWTANYGYTF. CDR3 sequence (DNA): TGTGCCAGCAGCTTAACCTGGACAGCTAACTATGGCTACACCTTC.